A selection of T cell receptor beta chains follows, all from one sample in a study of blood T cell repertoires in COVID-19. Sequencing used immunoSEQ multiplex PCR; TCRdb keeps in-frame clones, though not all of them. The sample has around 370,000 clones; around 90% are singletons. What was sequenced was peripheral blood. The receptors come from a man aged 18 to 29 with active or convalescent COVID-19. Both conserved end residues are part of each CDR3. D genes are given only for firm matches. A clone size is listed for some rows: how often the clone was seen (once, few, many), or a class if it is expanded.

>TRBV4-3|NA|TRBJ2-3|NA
CASSQTQGITDTQYF
TGCGCCAGCAGCCAAACACAGGGTATTACGGATACGCAGTATTTT
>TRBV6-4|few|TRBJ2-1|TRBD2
CASSERGGSYNEQFF
TGTGCCAGCAGTGAGCGGGGGGGCTCCTACAATGAGCAGTTCTTC
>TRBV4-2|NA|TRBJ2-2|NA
CASSLDPGFTGELFF
TGTGCCAGCAGCCTCGATCCCGGGTTCACCGGGGAGCTGTTTTTT
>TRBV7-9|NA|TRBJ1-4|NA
CASSLYSTNEKLFF
TGTGCCAGCAGCTTATACTCAACTAATGAAAAACTGTTTTTT
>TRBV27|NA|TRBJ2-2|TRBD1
CASSLSRGPGELFF
TGTGCCAGCAGTTTAAGCAGGGGGCCCGGGGAGCTGTTTTTT
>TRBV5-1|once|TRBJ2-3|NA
CASSLGDTQYF
TGCGCCAGCAGCCTCGGAGATACGCAGTATTTT
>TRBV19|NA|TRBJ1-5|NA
CASSVTGDPYSNQPQHF
TGTGCCAGTAGTGTGACAGGCGATCCCTATAGCAATCAGCCCCAGCATTTT
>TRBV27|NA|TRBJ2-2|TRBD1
CASRPHRGANTGELFF
TGTGCCAGCAGGCCCCACAGGGGGGCGAACACCGGGGAGCTGTTTTTT
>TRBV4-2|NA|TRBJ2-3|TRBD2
CASSPGTSVTDTQYF
TGTGCCAGCAGCCCCGGGACTAGCGTTACAGATACGCAGTATTTT
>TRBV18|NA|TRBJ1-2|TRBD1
CASSPGRTGTGYTF
TGTGCCAGCTCACCAGGGCGGACAGGGACCGGCTACACCTTC
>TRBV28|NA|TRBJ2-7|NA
CASSQTAYEQYF
TGTGCCAGCAGTCAGACAGCCTACGAGCAGTACTTC
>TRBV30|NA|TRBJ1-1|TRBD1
CAWPDGQGRTEAFF
TGTGCCTGGCCCGATGGACAGGGGAGGACTGAAGCTTTCTTT
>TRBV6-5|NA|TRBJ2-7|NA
CASRLAETDYEQYF
TGTGCCAGCAGGTTGGCCGAAACAGACTACGAGCAGTACTTC
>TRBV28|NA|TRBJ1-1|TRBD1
CASSSQGAVTEAFF
TGTGCCAGCAGTTCCCAGGGGGCTGTGACTGAAGCTTTCTTT
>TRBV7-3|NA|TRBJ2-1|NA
CASSSPKGGEQFF
TGTGCCAGCAGCTCCCCTAAAGGGGGTGAGCAGTTCTTC
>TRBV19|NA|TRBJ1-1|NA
CASSEEGGTEAFF
TGTGCCAGTAGCGAGGAAGGCGGCACTGAAGCTTTCTTT